This entry is about one T cell receptor (beta chain). The antigen is unknown. Germline V gene sequence: CDR1 SQVTM, CDR2 ANQGSEA. The CDR3 length is 12 residues. Trimming removed 4 bases from V and 8 bases from J; junction bases left unmatched: 3. PCR was performed using 60 Vbeta and 13 Jbeta primers. Assay: immunoSEQ multiplex PCR; the TCRdb copy retains only in-frame clones and omits some. The repertoire holds over 130,000 clones, around 57% seen once, with roughly 1.8% in the top ten. The data derive from a study of cytomegalovirus exposure and HLA in healthy donors. Study-wide results and caveats: The authors listed about 170 TCR beta chains as cytomegalovirus-associated. A previous analysis found most TCR beta V segments productive roughly 87% or roughly 30% of the time.

V is TRBV29-1 and J is TRBJ2-1; TRBD1 matches 9 bases. The receptor comes from a male donor in good health and CMV-seronegative. What was sequenced was PBMCs. CDR3 bases: TGCAGCGTTGTGCGGACAGGGGATGAGCAGTTCTTC. Encoded protein: CSVVRTGDEQFF.